A selection of T cell receptor beta chains follows, all from one sample in a study of blood T cell repertoires in COVID-19. The method was immunoSEQ multiplex PCR; TCRdb's version includes in-frame clones alone and lacks a portion of them. The sample shows about 50,000 clones, roughly four fifths of them seen only once. Sequencing input: peripheral blood. The receptor source for this set is a woman older than 75 with COVID-19, enrolled during active disease. The CDR3 runs from the conserved cysteine through the conserved F or W. A D gene is named only where the DNA matches it firmly. For some rows the clone size is stated as once, few or many, or as a class when expanded; others skip it.

clone_size: once; d_call: TRBD2; j_call: TRBJ2-5; v_call: TRBV29-1; cdr3_nt: TGCAGCGTTAATCCGACTAGCCCCCACGAGACCCAGTACTTC; cdr3_aa: CSVNPTSPHETQYF
clone_size: NA; d_call: NA; j_call: TRBJ2-1; v_call: TRBV6-5; cdr3_nt: TGTGCCAGCAGTAAAAGTAGCTCCTACAATGAGCAGTTCTTC; cdr3_aa: CASSKSSSYNEQFF
clone_size: NA; d_call: NA; j_call: TRBJ1-5; v_call: TRBV7-2; cdr3_nt: TGTGCCAGCAGCCCCTACAGGGAGCCCCAGCATTTT; cdr3_aa: CASSPYREPQHF
clone_size: NA; d_call: NA; j_call: TRBJ1-3; v_call: TRBV13; cdr3_nt: TGTGCCAGCTACCAGGTGAGGACAAGGACCCCTCGAGGCTCTGGAAACACCATATATTTT; cdr3_aa: CASYQVRTRTPRGSGNTIYF
clone_size: NA; d_call: NA; j_call: TRBJ1-6; v_call: TRBV6-1; cdr3_nt: TGTGCCAGCAGTGAAGGCCCCTTACACTCCTATAATTCACCCCTCCACTTT; cdr3_aa: CASSEGPLHSYNSPLHF
clone_size: NA; d_call: TRBD1; j_call: TRBJ2-5; v_call: TRBV5-1; cdr3_nt: TGCGCCAGCAGCTCCGGACAGGGACAGACCCAGTACTTC; cdr3_aa: CASSSGQGQTQYF
clone_size: NA; d_call: NA; j_call: TRBJ2-1; v_call: TRBV20-1; cdr3_nt: TGCAGTGCTAGTAAGTCTTTCAACAATGAACAGTTCTTC; cdr3_aa: CSASKSFNNEQFF
clone_size: NA; d_call: TRBD1; j_call: TRBJ2-7; v_call: TRBV10-1; cdr3_nt: TGCGCCAGCAGCCTCGGACAGGGCCCCCCATACGAGCAGTACTTC; cdr3_aa: CASSLGQGPPYEQYF
clone_size: NA; d_call: TRBD2; j_call: TRBJ2-2; v_call: TRBV7-9; cdr3_nt: TGTGCCAGCAGCTCAACTAGCGGGGCGAACACCGGGGAGCTGTTTTTT; cdr3_aa: CASSSTSGANTGELFF
clone_size: NA; d_call: TRBD2; j_call: TRBJ2-5; v_call: TRBV20-1; cdr3_nt: TGCAGTGCTAGTGTGACCCGGGAGGGGAGAGAGACCCAGTACTTC; cdr3_aa: CSASVTREGRETQYF
clone_size: NA; d_call: NA; j_call: TRBJ1-1; v_call: TRBV12-3/TRBV12-4; cdr3_nt: TGTGCCACACAGGGTTATACTGAAGCTTTCTTT; cdr3_aa: CATQGYTEAFF
clone_size: NA; d_call: NA; j_call: TRBJ1-6; v_call: TRBV3-1/TRBV3-2; cdr3_nt: TGTGCCAGCAGCCCTCTCAGGGCAGGACACCCCCTCCACTTT; cdr3_aa: CASSPLRAGHPLHF
clone_size: NA; d_call: TRBD2; j_call: TRBJ2-7; v_call: TRBV19; cdr3_nt: TGTGCCAGTAAACTAGCGGGAGTCAGTCCCAGCTACGAGCAGTACTTC; cdr3_aa: CASKLAGVSPSYEQYF
clone_size: NA; d_call: NA; j_call: TRBJ2-2; v_call: TRBV24-1; cdr3_nt: TGTGCCACCAGTGATTTGTCCGGGGATCCCTTGTACACCGGGGAGCTGTTTTTT; cdr3_aa: CATSDLSGDPLYTGELFF
clone_size: NA; d_call: NA; j_call: TRBJ1-1; v_call: TRBV2; cdr3_nt: TGTGCCAGCAGTGAAACCCACAGGGAAGGGGCGAGGGCTTTCTTT; cdr3_aa: CASSETHREGARAFF
clone_size: NA; d_call: TRBD2; j_call: TRBJ2-3; v_call: TRBV6-6; cdr3_nt: TGTGCCAGCAGCTGGGAGGGCCGGGATACGCAGTATTTT; cdr3_aa: CASSWEGRDTQYF
clone_size: NA; d_call: TRBD1; j_call: TRBJ1-2; v_call: TRBV28; cdr3_nt: TGTGCCAGCAGACCATCCGGGACAGGGAACTATGGCTACACCTTC; cdr3_aa: CASRPSGTGNYGYTF
clone_size: NA; d_call: TRBD1; j_call: TRBJ2-2; v_call: TRBV10-3; cdr3_nt: TGTGCCATCAGTAGGACAGGGGGGCGCACCGGGGAGCTGTTTTTT; cdr3_aa: CAISRTGGRTGELFF
clone_size: once; d_call: TRBD1; j_call: TRBJ1-1; v_call: TRBV19; cdr3_nt: TGTGCCAGTAGTATAGCCCGACAGGGGGCCTACACTGAAGCTTTCTTT; cdr3_aa: CASSIARQGAYTEAFF
clone_size: NA; d_call: TRBD1; j_call: TRBJ1-2; v_call: TRBV18; cdr3_nt: TGTGCCAGCTCAACACAGGGGACAGCTAACTATGGCTACACCTTC; cdr3_aa: CASSTQGTANYGYTF
clone_size: NA; d_call: NA; j_call: TRBJ1-2; v_call: TRBV29-1; cdr3_nt: TGCAGCGTTGAAGATCTCGGGGGTGAACAAGACTATGGCTACACCTTC; cdr3_aa: CSVEDLGGEQDYGYTF
clone_size: NA; d_call: TRBD1; j_call: TRBJ1-1; v_call: TRBV6-5; cdr3_nt: TGTGCCAGCAGGGGCGGGCAGGGGGCCGCTGAAGCTTTCTTT; cdr3_aa: CASRGGQGAAEAFF
clone_size: few; d_call: NA; j_call: TRBJ2-1; v_call: TRBV19; cdr3_nt: TGTGCCAGTAGGGACCGAGCTAGCGTCTCTGGCAATGAGCAGTTCTTC; cdr3_aa: CASRDRASVSGNEQFF
clone_size: once; d_call: TRBD1; j_call: TRBJ1-2; v_call: TRBV30; cdr3_nt: TGTGCCTGGAGTGTACTTGGACAGGGGGTGGGCTACACCTTC; cdr3_aa: CAWSVLGQGVGYTF
clone_size: NA; d_call: NA; j_call: TRBJ1-2; v_call: TRBV25-1; cdr3_nt: TGTGCCAGCAGTCCTTCGCGCGGCCTTGATCTCTACACCTTC; cdr3_aa: CASSPSRGLDLYTF
clone_size: NA; d_call: NA; j_call: TRBJ1-2; v_call: TRBV5-1; cdr3_nt: TGCGCCAGCAGCCTCAAATATCAGGGAATGGGTTCTAACTATGGCTACACCTTC; cdr3_aa: CASSLKYQGMGSNYGYTF
clone_size: NA; d_call: TRBD1; j_call: TRBJ1-4; v_call: TRBV15; cdr3_nt: TGTGCCACCAGCAGAGATTTCACAGGGGGTGAAAAACTGTTTTTT; cdr3_aa: CATSRDFTGGEKLFF
clone_size: NA; d_call: NA; j_call: TRBJ2-7; v_call: TRBV2; cdr3_nt: TGTGCCAGCAGTCTAGCCTGGCAGAACTACGAGCAGTACTTC; cdr3_aa: CASSLAWQNYEQYF
clone_size: NA; d_call: NA; j_call: TRBJ2-5; v_call: TRBV7-2; cdr3_nt: TGTGCCAGCAGCTTAGCGGGGGCGAAAGAGACCCAGTACTTC; cdr3_aa: CASSLAGAKETQYF
clone_size: NA; d_call: NA; j_call: TRBJ1-6; v_call: TRBV19; cdr3_nt: TGTGCCAGTAGTGACTTGGATTCACCCCTCCACTTT; cdr3_aa: CASSDLDSPLHF
clone_size: once; d_call: NA; j_call: TRBJ2-1; v_call: TRBV4-1; cdr3_nt: TGCGCCAGCAGCCAAGAGGGTTCGGGTGTATCCTACAATGAGCAGTTCTTC; cdr3_aa: CASSQEGSGVSYNEQFF
clone_size: NA; d_call: NA; j_call: TRBJ1-1; v_call: TRBV28; cdr3_nt: TGTGCCAGCAGCGAATCCAGGGAGAACACTGAAGCTTTCTTT; cdr3_aa: CASSESRENTEAFF
clone_size: NA; d_call: TRBD1; j_call: TRBJ1-2; v_call: TRBV7-6; cdr3_nt: TGTGCCAGCAGCTCTACTACCGGGAGGGGGCGCGACTATGGCTACACCTTC; cdr3_aa: CASSSTTGRGRDYGYTF
clone_size: NA; d_call: NA; j_call: TRBJ2-6; v_call: TRBV30; cdr3_nt: TGTGCCTGGTCCGAACAGGGTTTTGGGGCCAACGTCCTGACTTTC; cdr3_aa: CAWSEQGFGANVLTF
clone_size: NA; d_call: TRBD2; j_call: TRBJ2-3; v_call: TRBV20-1; cdr3_nt: TGCAGTGCTAGTTCGGGTGAGGGAGCGGGAGGGAGCACAGATACGCAGTATTTT; cdr3_aa: CSASSGEGAGGSTDTQYF
clone_size: once; d_call: TRBD1; j_call: TRBJ1-4; v_call: TRBV18; cdr3_nt: TGTGCCAGCTCATTCCGACAGGGGAGGTGGGAAAAACTGTTTTTT; cdr3_aa: CASSFRQGRWEKLFF
clone_size: NA; d_call: NA; j_call: TRBJ1-1; v_call: TRBV5-1; cdr3_nt: TGCGCCAGCAGCCGAGGGCAGGGGATCAACACTGAAGCTTTCTTT; cdr3_aa: CASSRGQGINTEAFF
clone_size: NA; d_call: NA; j_call: TRBJ2-7; v_call: TRBV30; cdr3_nt: TGTGCCTGGAGTGGTATCAGGGGGGCACCCTACGAGCAGTACTTC; cdr3_aa: CAWSGIRGAPYEQYF
clone_size: NA; d_call: NA; j_call: TRBJ1-2; v_call: TRBV28; cdr3_nt: TGTGCCAGCAGCCGTCCCCGGGCTAACTATGGCTACACCTTC; cdr3_aa: CASSRPRANYGYTF
clone_size: NA; d_call: TRBD2; j_call: TRBJ2-3; v_call: TRBV19; cdr3_nt: TGTGCCAGTAGTGCCTTGGGGCGGGAGGCAGATACGCAGTATTTT; cdr3_aa: CASSALGREADTQYF
clone_size: NA; d_call: NA; j_call: TRBJ2-7; v_call: TRBV19; cdr3_nt: TGTGCCAGTAGTCCCCTCAGGGGGGCGAAATTCTCCTACGAGCAGTACTTC; cdr3_aa: CASSPLRGAKFSYEQYF